This T cell receptor beta chain was recorded in a study of blood T cell repertoires in COVID-19. Study background: Italy, Spain and the United States were the sources of the convalescent and acute COVID-19 samples.

Original analysis: Scientists estimated how many nucleated cells there were by amplifying reference gene primers. Assay used: immunoSEQ multiplex PCR; TCRdb lists only in-frame clones, some missing. For V, J and clone size, that table is used; D and trimming come from the DNA. The repertoire includes a few hundred thousand clones, 70% to 90% of them detected once, and less than 6% sits in the top ten. Assignments of participants to cohorts depended upon their own reported clinical history. Losses at the gene ends were 8 bases for V and 5 bases for J; bases not matched to a gene: 7. CDR1 is SGHAT and CDR2 is FQDESV in the germline V gene (reference sequence). The CDR3 covers 13 residues.

The chain joins TRBV11-1 to TRBJ1-1; 8 bases agree with TRBD1. This clonotype was obtained from a woman aged 25 to 39 who had recovered from COVID-19. Sequencing was performed on PBMCs or T cells enriched from blood (not recorded which). The CDR3 sequence is CASAGQVRTEAFF. Written as DNA, the CDR3 is TGTGCCAGCGCGGGACAGGTGAGGACTGAAGCTTTCTTT. The variable domain in full, with the rest retrieved from reference TRBV11-1 and TRBJ1-1, is EAEVAQSPRYKITEKSQAVAFWCDPISGHATLYWYRQILGQGPELLVQFQDESVVDDSQLPKDRFSAERLKGVDSTLKIQPAELGDSAMYLCASAGQVRTEAFFGQGTRLTVV.